This passage covers 19 T cell receptor beta chains from one sample sequenced in a study of cytotoxic CD8 clonotypes in ibrutinib-treated CLL. The protocol was immunoSEQ multiplex PCR, while the TCRdb copy is restricted to in-frame clones and leaves out a portion. The sample includes fewer than 400,000 clones, under 70% of them seen just once. Specimen: PBMCs, collected after 36 months of ibrutinib treatment. These receptors originate from a human donor with chronic lymphocytic leukemia.

The chain combines TRBV7-8 with TRBJ2-2, with TRBD1 identical over 7 bases. The length of the CDR3 is 18 residues. Germline lookup yields CDR1 SGHVS and CDR2 FQNEAQ. V dropped 5 bases and J dropped 0; count of bases not matched to a gene: 12. Written as DNA, the CDR3 is TGTGCCAGCAGCGCTTATTCCCGGGACAGAGCGAACACCGGGGAGCTGTTTTTT. It yields the protein CASSAYSRDRANTGELFF.

This chain connects TRBV19 to TRBJ2-7; D is unclear. Germline-derived CDR1 and CDR2 are LNHDA and SQIVND (reference sequence). V lost 4 bases and J lost 0, with 13 bases in between. The CDR3 runs to 15 residues. CDR3 in amino acids: CASSNRALSSYEQYF. CDR3 in DNA: TGTGCCAGTAGTAACCGGGCTCTAAGCTCCTACGAGCAGTACTTC. The variable domain in full, with the rest retrieved from reference TRBV19 and TRBJ2-7, is DGGITQSPKYLFRKEGQNVTLSCEQNLNHDAMYWYRQDPGQGLRLIYYSQIVNDFQKGDIAEGYSVSREKKESFPLTVTSAQKNPTAFYLCASSNRALSSYEQYFGPGTRLTVT.

This clone was counted at least ten times. The chain joins TRBV28 to TRBJ2-3; either TRBD1 or TRBD2 may fit D (5 bases each). The CDR3 is 15 residues long. Germline V CDR1 and CDR2: MDHEN, SYDVKM. The V gene lost 5 bases and the J gene lost 2 bases, with 14 bases spanning the gap. In nucleotides, the CDR3 is TGTGCCAGCAGTGACCCAACGGGGCTCACAGATACGCAGTATTTT. Protein sequence: CASSDPTGLTDTQYF.

This chain links TRBV5-4 with TRBJ1-2; D is unclear. This CDR3 region has 12 residues. V lost 0 bases, J lost 5 bases, and 5 bases lay in between. Germline CDR1 and CDR2: SGHNT and YYREEE (reference sequence). CDR3 bases: TGTGCCAGCAGCTTGGAGGCATATGGCTACACCTTC. It is translated as CASSLEAYGYTF.

This chain links TRBV7-3 with TRBJ2-1; the D gene is possibly TRBD2 (6 bases). Germline V gene lookup returns CDR1 SGHTA and CDR2 FQGTGA. V lost 5 bases, J lost 4 bases, and 12 bases lay in between. The CDR3 totals 14 residues. The CDR3 DNA reads TGTGCCAGCAGCCTCCGGGGAGGTTACAATGAGCAGTTCTTC. Translation gives CASSLRGGYNEQFF.

V gene TRBV9 combines with J gene TRBJ2-5; D perhaps matches TRBD2 (5 bases). Germline CDR1 reads SGDLS; CDR2 reads YYNGEE. Deletions cut 4 bases from V and 4 bases from J, with 11 bases between. CDR3 length equals 13 residues. CDR3 protein: CASSSLRGETQYF. The DNA for the CDR3 is TGTGCCAGCAGCTCCTTACGGGGAGAGACCCAGTACTTC.

The CDR3 nucleotides read TGTGCCAGCAGCCCACAGTCACCCTATGGCTACACCTTC. Residues: CASSPQSPYGYTF. The chain combines TRBV5-6 with TRBJ1-2; D is undetermined. V lost 4 bases and J 4 bases, leaving 11 bases between the germline ends. CDR1 is SGHDT, CDR2 YYEEEE, per germline. The CDR3 contains 13 residues.

The chain's CDR3 is CASSPTTSGTQETQYF. The CDR3 DNA is TGTGCCAGCAGCCCAACGACTAGCGGGACCCAAGAGACCCAGTACTTC. V is TRBV11-2 and J is TRBJ2-5, with 11 bases aligning to TRBD2. J gave up 1 base and V 5 bases, and 6 bases lay outside the gene matches. This CDR3 has 16 residues. Germline assignment: CDR1 SGHAT and CDR2 FQNNGV.

CDR3: CAISEGDREAGELFF. The CDR3 coding sequence is TGTGCCATCAGTGAGGGGGACAGGGAGGCCGGGGAGCTGTTTTTT. The V call is TRBV10-3, the J call TRBJ2-2; 9 nucleotides match TRBD1. Germline V gene lookup returns CDR1 ENHRY and CDR2 SYGVKD. CDR3 length equals 15 residues. The junction had 4 bases not matched to a gene; V was cut back by 2 bases and J by 6 bases.

The J gene is TRBJ2-7, the V gene TRBV11-2, with D tentatively TRBD1 or TRBD2 (6 bases each). This CDR3 has 15 residues. Germline V CDR1 and CDR2: SGHAT, FQNNGV. Trimming pared 0 bases from V and 3 bases from J, leaving 12 bases between. The CDR3 nucleotides are TGTGCCAGCAGCTTAGATGCAGGGGAGGTCTACGAGCAGTACTTC. It specifies CASSLDAGEVYEQYF.

This clone was detected only once. This chain uses TRBV4-1 with TRBJ2-1, with D maybe TRBD2 (5 bases). The CDR3 has 16 amino acids. The germline V gene encodes CDR1 MGHRA and CDR2 YSYEKL. V was cut by 0 bases and J by 12 bases, with 21 bases left in between. CDR3 amino acids: CASSQDIDWPARGQFF. The CDR3 DNA sequence: TGCGCCAGCAGCCAAGACATAGACTGGCCAGCACGGGGGCAGTTCTTC.

The chain is built from TRBV27 and TRBJ1-6; TRBD1 aligns across 10 bases. Looked up from germline, CDR1 is MNHEY and CDR2 is SMNVEV (reference sequence). V was pared by 3 bases and J by 10 bases, with 12 bases of the junction left unmatched. The CDR3 loop spans 17 amino acids. As DNA, the CDR3 is TGTGCCAGCAGTTTGTCCCGGGACAGGGGATGGCGGTCACCCCTCCACTTT. As protein: CASSLSRDRGWRSPLHF.

This clone has a handful of counts. The V gene is TRBV5-4, the J gene TRBJ2-7, with 10 positions matching TRBD1. Germline lookup yields CDR1 SGHNT and CDR2 YYREEE (reference sequence). The CDR3 runs to 15 residues. Unmatched junction bases numbered 8, after V lost 3 bases and J lost 5 bases. The CDR3 sequence is CASSSPGQGSHEQYF. CDR3 nucleotides: TGTGCCAGCAGCTCACCGGGACAGGGGTCACACGAGCAGTACTTC.

The chain has TRBV11-2 and TRBJ2-7; perhaps TRBD2 as D (6 bases). V was trimmed by 7 bases and J by 9 bases, leaving 25 bases between them. The germline V gene encodes CDR1 SGHAT and CDR2 FQNNGV. The CDR3 spans 15 residues. The DNA for the CDR3 is TGTGCCAGCACCCCCACCGCGGGACGGACGGCCGGGCAGTACTTC. This translates into CASTPTAGRTAGQYF.

The rearrangement uses TRBV15 and TRBJ2-1; 10 positions match TRBD2. In germline, CDR1 is LNHNV, CDR2 YYDKDF (reference sequence). The CDR3 has 17 residues. Germline trimming cut 0 bases from V and 7 bases from J; bases unmatched to any gene: 9. This CDR3 reads CATSRDLPSGGDNEQFF. The CDR3, as DNA: TGTGCCACCAGCAGAGATCTCCCCAGCGGGGGGGATAATGAGCAGTTCTTC. The full variable domain, its missing parts supplied by reference TRBV15 and TRBJ2-1, is DAMVIQNPRYQVTQFGKPVTLSCSQTLNHNVMYWYQQKSSQAPKLLFHYYDKDFNNEADTPDNFQSRRPNTSFCFLDIRSPGLGDTAMYLCATSRDLPSGGDNEQFFGPGTRLTVL.

The genes are TRBV19 and TRBJ2-7; a possible D gene is TRBD2 (6 bases). The CDR3 is 17 amino acids. The germline V gene encodes CDR1 LNHDA and CDR2 SQIVND (reference sequence). Between the trimmed V and J ends, which lost 1 base and 5 bases, there was a span of 21 bases. The CDR3 DNA reads as TGTGCCAGTAGTATAGCCCTGGGGAGGAAAGCACTGGACGAGCAGTACTTC. Amino acids: CASSIALGRKALDEQYF.

V and J are TRBV4-1 and TRBJ1-4; TRBD1 agrees at 9 bases. V lost 9 bases to trimming and J lost 8 bases; unmatched junction nucleotides: 10. The CDR3 has 14 residues. From germline, CDR1 is MGHRA and CDR2 YSYEKL. The CDR3 loop is CASTPGQGGEKLFF. In DNA, the CDR3 is TGCGCCAGTACACCGGGACAGGGAGGCGAAAAACTGTTTTTT.

The chain links TRBV7-6 to TRBJ2-5, with D hard to call. The CDR3 consists of 14 residues. V lost 0 bases, J lost 2 bases, and 7 bases lay in between. Germline V gene lookup returns CDR1 SGHVS and CDR2 FNYEAQ. CDR3 amino acids: CASSLAWPQETQYF. Written as DNA, the CDR3 is TGTGCCAGCAGCTTAGCGTGGCCGCAAGAGACCCAGTACTTC. The full variable domain, in which reference TRBV7-6 and TRBJ2-5 provide the parts outside the CDR3, is GAGVSQSPRYKVTKRGQDVALRCDPISGHVSLYWYRQALGQGPEFLTYFNYEAQQDKSGLPNDRFSAERPEGSISTLTIQRTEQRDSAMYRCASSLAWPQETQYFGPGTRLLVL.

This clone was observed a single time. V and J are TRBV27 and TRBJ2-7, with D perhaps matching TRBD2 (7 bases). The V end was cut by 2 bases, the J end by 6 bases, with 20 bases between. The CDR3 has 16 amino acids. Per germline, CDR1 MNHEY and CDR2 SMNVEV (reference sequence). CDR3 in DNA: TGTGCCAGCAGTTTACGACGGGGGGCCGTCAATCGCGAGCAGTACTTC. Translated: CASSLRRGAVNREQYF.